This T cell receptor beta chain was captured by sequencing in a study of regulatory T cells in long-lasting Graves disease. Documented time point: newly diagnosed GD, antithyroid drugs for less than 3 months. PBMC-derived RNA was used for the TCR library. Findings of the study overall: Preferential use of TRBV28, TRBJ1-2 and TRBJ2-5 was seen in persistent disease. Small sample size may have lowered accuracy.

TCR beta libraries were built with iRepertoire HTBI primers and Arm-PCR of CDR3 regions. TCRdb re-analysed the multiplex PCR reads in MiXCR, keeping a single row per CDR3 protein. This table holds over 400,000 distinct CDR3 sequences, 11% to 15% found once. This CDR3 has 14 amino acids. Trimming cost V 0 bases and J 6 bases, with 12 bases left between them. Germline V gene lookup returns CDR1 SEHNR and CDR2 FQNEAQ (reference sequence). This clonotype was seen repeatedly, ten times or more. Its antigen is still unknown. This sample also appeared in a second study, on T cells in Graves' hyperthyroidism and ophthalmopathy. According to that study: The HTBI primer set was used in a first-round RT-PCR of the TCR CDR3. The majority of expanded thyroid clonotypes above 0.001 also appeared in blood.

The sequencing here drew on peripheral blood mononuclear cells (PBMCs), taken at new diagnosis, from a patient treated with antithyroid drugs. This chain uses TRBV7-9 with TRBJ2-7, with a weak D call TRBD2 (5 bases). The TCR was taken from a woman between 50 and 59 years old with Graves disease. CDR3 in amino acids: CASSLAVSDSEQYF. The CDR3 DNA sequence: TGTGCCAGCAGCTTAGCCGTCTCGGACTCCGAGCAGTACTTC.